Listed here are 18 T cell receptor beta chains from one sample, sequenced in a study of regulatory T cells in long-lasting Graves disease. The time point was: newly diagnosed GD, antithyroid drugs for less than 3 months. PBMC-extracted RNA yielded the TCR library. Relying on iRepertoire HTBI primers and Arm-PCR of CDR3 regions, the team built TCR beta libraries. TCRdb fed the multiplex PCR reads into MiXCR, producing one record per CDR3 protein. The data show 300,000 to 450,000 distinct CDR3 sequences, around 16% seen once. This specimen was peripheral blood mononuclear cells (PBMCs), taken at new diagnosis, from a patient treated with antithyroid drugs. The receptor set was obtained from a female donor with Graves disease.

Many counts were recorded for this clonotype. The chain uses TRBV6-1 and TRBJ2-2; D is uncertain. Germline values: CDR1 MNHNS, CDR2 SASEGT. Trimming stripped 0 bases from V and 3 bases from J, with 5 bases between. The CDR3 spans 14 residues. CDR3 in DNA: TGTGCCAGCAGTGAAGCGCGAGACACCGGGGAGCTGTTTTTT. This encodes CASSEARDTGELFF.

This clonotype was observed at least ten times. This chain uses TRBV7-9 with TRBJ2-3; 10 nucleotides agree with TRBD2. From germline, CDR1 is SEHNR and CDR2 FQNEAQ (reference sequence). The CDR3 runs 17 residues. V lost 6 bases to trimming and J lost 2 bases; unmatched junction nucleotides: 11. The CDR3 bases are TGTGCCAGCAGTTCCCTAGCGGGGGATTCATACACAGATACGCAGTATTTT. Its translation is CASSSLAGDSYTDTQYF.

This clonotype was seen ten or more times. V usage is TRBV11-2 and J usage is TRBJ1-2; 7 bases match TRBD1. Trimming at V came to 9 bases and at J to 7 bases, leaving 8 bases not matched to a gene. The CDR3 extends over 12 amino acids. CDR1 and CDR2 from the germline V gene are SGHAT and FQNNGV. The CDR3 DNA follows: TGTGCCAGTCGATCAAACAGGGGTGGCTACACCTTC. It encodes CASRSNRGGYTF.

In the case of this clonotype: A much larger clone differs from this one at a single base, so this may be a read error. It is likely a read error, because the conserved phenylalanine at the end of the CDR3 is missing. The rearrangement links TRBV20-1 to TRBJ1-1; maybe TRBD1 (5 bases). The CDR3 totals 14 residues. The germline V gene encodes CDR1 DFQATT and CDR2 SNEGSKA (reference sequence). V shed 6 bases and J shed 6 bases, with 20 bases lying between them. CDR3 nucleotides: TGCAGTGCCCTCTCCAGGGAAAGTGCCCCTGAAGCTTTCCTT. Protein sequence: CSALSRESAPEAFL.

The rearrangement links TRBV10-3 to TRBJ1-4, with 8 bases that match TRBD1. Germline V gene sequence: CDR1 ENHRY, CDR2 SYGVKD. The CDR3 covers 14 residues. With 3 bases clipped from V and 8 bases from J, the junction kept 5 bases outside the gene matches. In DNA form, the CDR3 reads TGTGCCATCAGTGAAAACAGGGACAGGGAAAAACTGTTTTTT. Translation: CAISENRDREKLFF.

The chain has TRBV20-1 and TRBJ1-5, with 8 bases lining up with TRBD1. Germline loops: CDR1 DFQATT, CDR2 SNEGSKA (reference sequence). The CDR3 spans 18 residues. V lost 5 bases and J lost 1; bases outside the gene matches: 16. CDR3 nucleotide sequence: TGCAGTGCTGCGACCGGGACAGGTAGTACTAGGAGCAATCAGCCCCAGCATTTT. Its protein is CSAATGTGSTRSNQPQHF.

This clonotype occurred a few times. The gene calls are TRBV6-2 or TRBV6-3 and TRBJ1-2, with TRBD1 matching 9 bases. V shed 4 bases and J 6 bases; nucleotides not matched to a gene: 6. The CDR3 runs 14 residues. Germline V CDR1 and CDR2: MNHEY, SVGEGT. The CDR3 region is CASSLAGTGNGYTF. The DNA of the CDR3 is TGTGCCAGCAGTTTAGCCGGGACAGGGAATGGCTACACCTTC.

This clonotype was detected only a few times. Being one base from a much bigger clone, this may be a read error. This rearrangement joins TRBV4-2 to TRBJ2-7; 10 bases fit TRBD1. The CDR3 loop spans 16 amino acids. After removal of 3 bases from V and 2 bases from J, the junction contained 7 bases not matched to a gene. Germline V gene lookup returns CDR1 LGHNA and CDR2 YNFKEQ. This CDR3 reads CASSQIMTGGPYEQYF. CDR3 DNA sequence: TGTGCCAGCAGCCAGATTATGACAGGGGGCCCCTACGAGCAGTACTTC.

The chain combines TRBV29-1 with TRBJ2-3; either TRBD1 or TRBD2 may supply D (5 bases each). Trimming left V 7 bases short and J 2 bases short, with 16 bases between. The CDR3 sequence is 14 residues long. Germline V gene sequence: CDR1 SQVTM, CDR2 ANQGSEA. CDR3: CSGHRDGLTDTQYF. DNA for the CDR3: TGCAGCGGACACCGGGACGGCCTCACAGATACGCAGTATTTT.

The table lists this clonotype with many counts. The chain carries TRBV6-1 and TRBJ1-1; D unresolved. Germline V gives CDR1 MNHNS, CDR2 SASEGT. Trimming pared 8 bases from V and 2 bases from J, leaving 18 bases between. This CDR3 has 15 amino acids. The chain's CDR3 is CASGFWLEVNTEAFF. The CDR3, as DNA: TGTGCCAGCGGGTTTTGGCTGGAAGTTAACACTGAAGCTTTCTTT.

This clonotype was counted many times. This chain links TRBV5-5 with TRBJ1-5, with D unclear. CDR3 length: 14 residues. Germline assignment: CDR1 SGHKS and CDR2 YYEKEE (reference sequence). V lost 1 base to trimming and J lost 7 bases, with 12 bases between them. CDR3: CASSLRPGWQPQHF. The CDR3 bases are TGTGCCAGCAGCTTGAGGCCGGGGTGGCAGCCCCAGCATTTT.

This clonotype occurred a few times. This chain links TRBV25-1 with TRBJ1-2, with TRBD1 identical over 7 bases. Trimming removed 5 bases from V and 6 bases from J; junction bases left unmatched: 9. Germline CDR1 reads MGHDK; CDR2 reads SYGVNS. The CDR3 spans 14 residues. CDR3 residues: CASSLTGVVDGYTF. CDR3 nucleotide sequence: TGTGCCAGCAGTCTAACAGGGGTGGTGGATGGCTACACCTTC.

This clonotype was observed many times. The rearrangement links TRBV7-2 to TRBJ2-1, with 10 bases matching TRBD2. This CDR3 contains 15 residues. Germline trimming cut 5 bases from V and 7 bases from J; bases unmatched to any gene: 8. Germline assignment: CDR1 SGHTA and CDR2 FQGNSA. CDR3 region: CASSQQREGLNEQFF. CDR3 in DNA: TGTGCCAGCAGCCAGCAGCGGGAGGGCCTTAATGAGCAGTTCTTC.

This clonotype occurred many times. The rearrangement joins TRBV29-1 to TRBJ2-2; 9 nucleotides align to TRBD1. Unmatched junction bases numbered 5, after V lost 5 bases and J lost 4 bases. The CDR3 is made up of 14 amino acids. CDR1 and CDR2 from the germline V gene are SQVTM and ANQGSEA. CDR3 in amino acids: CSVRTGVGTGELFF. The CDR3 nucleotides are TGCAGCGTTAGGACAGGGGTTGGCACCGGGGAGCTGTTTTTT.

Many counts were recorded for this clonotype. The V and J genes are TRBV11-2 and TRBJ2-1; TRBD2 aligns across 12 bases. Germline V gives CDR1 SGHAT, CDR2 FQNNGV. Trimming at V came to 2 bases and at J to 9 bases, leaving 5 bases not matched to a gene. The length of the CDR3 is 15 residues. The CDR3 DNA is TGTGCCAGCAGCTTAAGACTAGCGGGAGCGAGTGAGCAGTTCTTC. Translated: CASSLRLAGASEQFF.

This clonotype was counted ten times or more. The chain is built from TRBV4-1 and TRBJ2-5; D ambiguous. V was trimmed by 4 bases and J by 5 bases, leaving 11 bases between them. The CDR3 has 13 amino acids. Germline V lookup: CDR1 MGHRA, CDR2 YSYEKL. As DNA, the CDR3 is TGCGCCAGCAGCCCAGGTCGGGTGGAGACCCAGTACTTC. It translates to CASSPGRVETQYF.

This clonotype was counted ten times or more. The chain is built from TRBV12-3 or TRBV12-4 and TRBJ1-1; 10 nucleotides line up with TRBD1. This CDR3 is 16 amino acids long. V was clipped by 10 bases and J by 2 bases; unmatched bases: 13. CDR3 sequence: CATAPGTGVGNTEAFF. In nucleotides, the CDR3 is TGTGCCACTGCACCCGGGACAGGGGTCGGAAACACTGAAGCTTTCTTT.

As regards this clonotype: Just one base apart from a much larger clone, this may be a read error. The chain carries TRBV3-1 and TRBJ2-7; TRBD2 matches 13 bases. The CDR3 is made up of 16 amino acids. V shed 0 bases, J shed 6 bases, and the junction held 5 bases outside the gene matches. Germline V gene data show CDR1 as LGHDT and CDR2 as YNNKEL (reference sequence). Here the CDR3 reads CASSQDGRLAGGEQYF. The CDR3 region has the DNA TGTGCCAGCAGCCAAGACGGGAGACTAGCGGGAGGCGAGCAGTACTTC.